The clone carrying this T cell receptor beta chain was detected a few times. TCRdb reanalysed the 5' RACE reads using MiXCR and keeps one entry per CDR3 protein. Of 400,000 or so distinct CDR3 sequences listed, around 20% are singletons. The sample is drawn from a study of T-cell memory formation after mild COVID-19. Germline V lookup: CDR1 SNHLY, CDR2 FYNNEI. Trimming cost V 3 bases and J 9 bases; bases outside gene matches: 15. The CDR3 sequence is 16 residues long. The rearrangement uses TRBV2 and TRBJ1-1; the match to TRBD1 covers 8 bases. The source is an adult woman who had mild COVID-19 (a few samples of this study predate the infection). Cell type and time point are not known. The source material was PBMCs or a T cell subset sorted from them (not recorded which). This CDR3 is CASSDEVQDRDVQAFF. CDR3 bases: TGTGCCAGCAGTGACGAGGTGCAGGACAGGGATGTTCAAGCTTTCTTT.